Included here is one T cell receptor (beta chain) sequence, with context. V lost 5 bases, J lost 3 bases, and 11 bases lay in between. This CDR3 contains 15 residues. Within the library, unique molecular identifiers were attached to each individual cDNA molecule. TCRdb redid the calling of the RACE reads with MiXCR, one entry per CDR3 protein. The sample holds fewer than 500,000 distinct CDR3 sequences, 4% to 5.5% seen once. Documented time point: patch test 1, 2 weeks after DPC sensitization. Treatment of the sample: therapeutic diphenylcyclopropenone sensitization with weekly scalp DPC. This sample was included in a study of human T cells and chemical hapten exposure.

The rearrangement uses TRBV12-3 or TRBV12-4 and TRBJ1-6; a possible D gene is TRBD1 (5 bases). The TCR comes from a woman in her 50s with alopecia areata. Some clones in this sample may be carry-over from other donors' samples. The starting material was whole blood, obtained in connection with sensitization to the hapten diphenylcyclopropenone (DPC). CDR3 region: CASSTSDSYNSPLHF. DNA of the CDR3: TGTGCCAGCAGTACCTCAGACAGCTATAATTCACCCCTCCACTTT.